This is a list of T cell receptor beta chains from one sample in a study of T cells in Graves' hyperthyroidism and ophthalmopathy. TCRdb processed the multiplex PCR reads anew with MiXCR; each CDR3 protein has one entry. The repertoire holds about 250,000 distinct CDR3 sequences, with roughly 22% as singletons. The sequencing input was blood. These receptors were collected from a man aged 30 to 39 with Graves' ophthalmopathy. Both conserved end residues are part of each CDR3. The D gene is left open where the match is weak. Size is stated for part of the rows, as once, few or many counts, or as a class when the clone is expanded.

d_call	clone_size	cdr3_length	j_call	v_call	cdr3_nt	cdr3_aa
NA	many	13	TRBJ2-7	TRBV18	TGTGCCAGCTCACCGAGGAGTTCCTACGAGCAGTACTTC	CASSPRSSYEQYF
TRBD1	few	13	TRBJ1-1	TRBV20-1	TGCAGTGCCGCTAAGACAGGGATGGGTGAAGCTTTCTTT	CSAAKTGMGEAFF
NA	NA	16	TRBJ2-4	TRBV20-1	TGCAGTGCTCCTTCCCATTCGGACCTAGCCAAAAACATTCAGTACTTC	CSAPSHSDLAKNIQYF
TRBD1	NA	14	TRBJ2-1	TRBV5-1	TGCGCCAGCAGCTTGGGACAGGGGAACAATGAGCAGTTCTTC	CASSLGQGNNEQFF
NA	many	14	TRBJ1-1	TRBV18	TGTGCCAGCTCACCACAGGTAGGGGACACTGAAGCTTTCTTT	CASSPQVGDTEAFF
NA	NA	15	TRBJ2-5	TRBV7-2	TGTGCCAGCAGCCGGGGTGGGGGAACACAAGAGACCCAGTACTTC	CASSRGGGTQETQYF
TRBD2	NA	18	TRBJ2-1	TRBV11-2	TGTGCCAGCAGCTTAGCACCGGGACTAGTGAGCTCCTACAATGAGCAGTTCTTC	CASSLAPGLVSSYNEQFF
NA	NA	15	TRBJ2-5	TRBV3-1	TGTGCCAGCATCCCTTCCGGCCAGGCGTGGACGACCCAGTACTTC	CASIPSGQAWTTQYF
NA	many	13	TRBJ2-7	TRBV3-1	TGTGCCAGCAGCCATGTTAGCTCCTACGAGCAGTACTTC	CASSHVSSYEQYF
NA	NA	18	TRBJ2-3	TRBV5-5	TGTGCCAGCTACTCTTCCCCCACTACTTCTCTCAGCACAGATACGCAGTATTTT	CASYSSPTTSLSTDTQYF
TRBD1	few	14	TRBJ1-6	TRBV5-1	TGCGCCAGCAGCATGGGACAGGATAATTCACCCCTCCACTTT	CASSMGQDNSPLHF
NA	NA	12	TRBJ2-7	TRBV20-1	TGCAGTGCGGTCCAGGCAGGGTACGAGCAGTACTTC	CSAVQAGYEQYF
TRBD1	NA	15	TRBJ2-7	TRBV7-6	TGTGCCAGCAGCTTAGGGGAAGACAGGGACTACGAGCAGTACTTC	CASSLGEDRDYEQYF
NA	NA	15	TRBJ1-3	TRBV6-1	TGTGCCAGCAGTGAAACGGGGTGGTCTGGAAACACCATATATTTT	CASSETGWSGNTIYF
NA	few	15	TRBJ2-3	TRBV5-4	TGTGCCAGCAGCTCTTTAGCGGCGGACACAGATACGCAGTATTTT	CASSSLAADTDTQYF
TRBD2	NA	15	TRBJ2-2	TRBV2	TGTGCCAGCAAGAACGCGGGAGCGAACACCGGGGAGCTGTTTTTT	CASKNAGANTGELFF
NA	NA	15	TRBJ2-7	TRBV27	TGTGCCAGCAGTTCAGGCAGGGCCCGAGCCTACGAGCAGTACTTC	CASSSGRARAYEQYF
NA	NA	14	TRBJ2-7	TRBV10-3	TGTGCCATCAGCTCCCGGGACGTTAGCTACGAGCAGTACTTC	CAISSRDVSYEQYF
TRBD2	many	15	TRBJ2-1	TRBV24-1	TGTGCCACCAGTGGGACTAGCGGGAGAGGCGATGAGCAGTTCTTC	CATSGTSGRGDEQFF
TRBD1	many	14	TRBJ1-6	TRBV5-1	TGCGCCAGCAGCTTACAGGGGGGCAATTCACCCCTCCACTTT	CASSLQGGNSPLHF
NA	NA	15	TRBJ1-1	TRBV4-1	TGCGCCAGCCACTGGAGTCTGGGTCGTACCACTGAAGCTTTCTTT	CASHWSLGRTTEAFF
TRBD1	few	17	TRBJ2-3	TRBV28	TGTGCCAGCAGTTCAAAGGGACAGTTGGCTAGCACAGATACGCAGTATTTT	CASSSKGQLASTDTQYF
NA	few	15	TRBJ1-4	TRBV7-9	TGTGCCAGCAGCATTATCAAAGACTTTAATGAAAAACTGTTTTTT	CASSIIKDFNEKLFF
NA	NA	15	TRBJ2-7	TRBV5-4	TGTGCCAGCAGCTTGCCCACCGGGACCCCCGGGGAGCAGTACTTC	CASSLPTGTPGEQYF
NA	many	16	TRBJ1-2	TRBV3-1	TGTGCCAGCAGCCAACCGAACGCCGGACTGAGCTATGGCTACACCTTC	CASSQPNAGLSYGYTF